The rows below give T cell receptor beta chains drawn from one sample of a study of human T cells and chemical hapten exposure. TCRdb processed the RACE reads anew with MiXCR; each CDR3 protein has one entry. Of 95,000 to 100,000 distinct CDR3 sequences listed, roughly 10% are singletons. The sample in question was whole blood, obtained in connection with sensitization to the hapten diphenylcyclopropenone (DPC). The source of these receptors is a woman aged 55-69 years with alopecia areata. Some clones in this sample may be carry-over from other donors' samples. The CDR3 runs from the conserved cysteine through the conserved F or W. D genes are given only for firm matches. Rows give clone size only sometimes, using once, few, many, or a class for an expanded clone.

D: NA; size: NA; V: TRBV4-1; J: TRBJ1-3; DNA: TGCGCCAGCAGTAGGGAGCCGTCTGGAAACACCATATATTTT; CDR3: CASSREPSGNTIYF
D: NA; size: NA; V: TRBV20-1; J: TRBJ2-5; DNA: TGCAGTGCTAGTTCTGGCCAGGGAGGAGAGACCCAGTACTTC; CDR3: CSASSGQGGETQYF
D: NA; size: many; V: TRBV11-2; J: TRBJ2-3; DNA: TGTGCCAGCAGCTTAGTGTCCGGACGAGAAGTCCACACAGATACGCAGTATTTT; CDR3: CASSLVSGREVHTDTQYF
D: NA; size: few; V: TRBV21-1; J: TRBJ2-1; DNA: TGTGCCAGCAGAGTTTCACCGGGACGGGACAATGAGCAGTTCTTC; CDR3: CASRVSPGRDNEQFF
D: NA; size: many; V: TRBV20-1; J: TRBJ1-5; DNA: TGCAGTGCTAGAGATCGGCCAGGGGATCAGCCCCAGCATTTT; CDR3: CSARDRPGDQPQHF
D: NA; size: many; V: TRBV5-1; J: TRBJ1-6; DNA: TGCGCCAGCAGCTTATTTCCTCAGTCAGATAATTCACCCCTCCACTTT; CDR3: CASSLFPQSDNSPLHF
D: NA; size: NA; V: TRBV9; J: TRBJ2-2; DNA: TGTGCCAGCAGCGTAGCTCCCCAGGTCACCTGGGAGCTGTTTTTT; CDR3: CASSVAPQVTWELFF
D: NA; size: many; V: TRBV7-3; J: TRBJ2-1; DNA: TGTGCCAGCAGCGTATCCGGAATCTACAATGAGCAGTTCTTC; CDR3: CASSVSGIYNEQFF
D: TRBD2; size: few; V: TRBV7-2; J: TRBJ2-3; DNA: TGTGCCAGCAGCTTCAAGCGGGGGGGCCTTTCAGATACGCAGTATTTT; CDR3: CASSFKRGGLSDTQYF
D: TRBD1; size: NA; V: TRBV6-1; J: TRBJ1-1; DNA: TGTGCCGGAATGAAAAGACAGGGTTGGGGGAACACTGAAGCTTTCTTT; CDR3: CAGMKRQGWGNTEAFF
D: NA; size: NA; V: TRBV7-9; J: TRBJ2-7; DNA: TGTGCCAGCAGCCCGGGGCGGGGTATAAGGCAGTACTTC; CDR3: CASSPGRGIRQYF
D: NA; size: NA; V: TRBV7-9; J: TRBJ2-5; DNA: TGTGCCAGCGGACGGGATCAAGAGACCCAGTACTTC; CDR3: CASGRDQETQYF
D: NA; size: few; V: TRBV7-2; J: TRBJ2-3; DNA: TGTGCCAGCAGTTTTATGAGGGGGAGCACAGATACGCAGTATTTT; CDR3: CASSFMRGSTDTQYF
D: NA; size: few; V: TRBV6-5; J: TRBJ2-6; DNA: TGTGCCAGCAGATTAGACGGACCGCCTCAAACACCCTCTGGGGCCAACGTCCTGACTTTC; CDR3: CASRLDGPPQTPSGANVLTF
D: NA; size: few; V: TRBV21-1; J: TRBJ1-1; DNA: TGTGCCAACCGAGTCGAGGGGGCGTTGACTGAAGCTTTCTTT; CDR3: CANRVEGALTEAFF
D: TRBD2; size: many; V: TRBV3-1; J: TRBJ2-5; DNA: TGTGCCAGCAGCCAGCTACTAGCGGGGAAGCGAGAGACCCAGTACTTC; CDR3: CASSQLLAGKRETQYF
D: NA; size: NA; V: TRBV5-1; J: TRBJ2-3; DNA: TGCGCCAGCAGCGACAGGCATACTAGCACAGATACGCAGTATTTT; CDR3: CASSDRHTSTDTQYF
D: NA; size: NA; V: TRBV20-1; J: TRBJ2-7; DNA: TGCAGTGCTAGAAAACTAGGTTACGAGCAGTACTTC; CDR3: CSARKLGYEQYF
D: NA; size: NA; V: TRBV5-4; J: TRBJ1-2; DNA: TGTGCCTTCCCCGTAGACTATGGCTACACCTTC; CDR3: CAFPVDYGYTF
D: NA; size: few; V: TRBV2; J: TRBJ1-1; DNA: TGTGCCAGCCCTGCTGGGCAGACCCCTGAAGCTTTCTTT; CDR3: CASPAGQTPEAFF
D: NA; size: NA; V: TRBV5-5; J: TRBJ1-1; DNA: TGTGCCAGCAGCTTACTCATTGACAGACAGGCCTTGGACACTGAAGCTTTCTTT; CDR3: CASSLLIDRQALDTEAFF
D: NA; size: many; V: TRBV7-2; J: TRBJ1-5; DNA: TGTGCCAGCAGCTTAGTTGTAGACAGCAATCAGCCCCAGCATTTT; CDR3: CASSLVVDSNQPQHF
D: NA; size: many; V: TRBV7-9; J: TRBJ2-3; DNA: TGTGCCAGCAGCCCGGCGACTAATTCAGATACGCAGTATTTT; CDR3: CASSPATNSDTQYF
D: NA; size: few; V: TRBV7-3; J: TRBJ1-2; DNA: TGTGCCAGCAGCTCGGGCCAGGGCCGGGACAAAAAATTC; CDR3: CASSSGQGRDKKF
D: TRBD1; size: many; V: TRBV2; J: TRBJ1-2; DNA: TGTGCCAGCAGAGGGGACAGTCCTAACTATGGCTACACCTTC; CDR3: CASRGDSPNYGYTF
D: NA; size: many; V: TRBV11-2; J: TRBJ2-1; DNA: TGTGCCAGCAGCTCCCTGACAGGGAGGGGCCCCAATGAGCAGTTCTTC; CDR3: CASSSLTGRGPNEQFF
D: NA; size: few; V: TRBV5-1; J: TRBJ2-3; DNA: TGCGCCAGCACAGGGACAGATGGATTAGCGGGCCCAACTAGCACAGATACGCAGTATTTT; CDR3: CASTGTDGLAGPTSTDTQYF
D: NA; size: many; V: TRBV7-9; J: TRBJ1-1; DNA: TGTGCCAGCAGCACCCGGATACACCCCGGGGCTGAAGCTTTCTTT; CDR3: CASSTRIHPGAEAFF
D: NA; size: many; V: TRBV6-5; J: TRBJ2-1; DNA: TGTGCCAGCAGTTCCTGGAGGGCCCAACGATACAATGAGCAGTTCTTC; CDR3: CASSSWRAQRYNEQFF
D: NA; size: NA; V: TRBV20-1; J: TRBJ2-3; DNA: TGCAGTGCCCTGCGGGGCGGCACAGATACGCAGTATTTT; CDR3: CSALRGGTDTQYF
D: NA; size: many; V: TRBV19; J: TRBJ2-2; DNA: TGTGCCAGTAGTATGGATCGCCAGGGAACCGGGGAGCTGTTTTTT; CDR3: CASSMDRQGTGELFF
D: TRBD1; size: NA; V: TRBV14; J: TRBJ2-2; DNA: TGTGCCAGCAGCCCGCTGAAGAGCAGGGGGCGGGTCGGGGAGCTGTTTTTT; CDR3: CASSPLKSRGRVGELFF
D: NA; size: many; V: TRBV6-5; J: TRBJ1-1; DNA: TGTGCCAGCAGTTTGGACAGTTTTCGTACTGAAGCTTTCTTT; CDR3: CASSLDSFRTEAFF
D: NA; size: NA; V: TRBV20-1; J: TRBJ1-1; DNA: TGCAGTGCTAGACCTATTACGGGAGACACTGAAGCTTTCTTT; CDR3: CSARPITGDTEAFF
D: NA; size: few; V: TRBV2; J: TRBJ2-7; DNA: TGTGCCGGACAAGGGGTTACCTCCTACGAGCAGTACTTC; CDR3: CAGQGVTSYEQYF
D: NA; size: many; V: TRBV29-1; J: TRBJ1-3; DNA: TGCAGCGTTGGGGCCTCTGGAAACACCATATATTTT; CDR3: CSVGASGNTIYF
D: NA; size: NA; V: TRBV29-1; J: TRBJ1-1; DNA: TGCAGCGTTATACAGGGTTTTGACACTGAAGCTTTCTTT; CDR3: CSVIQGFDTEAFF
D: TRBD1; size: NA; V: TRBV30; J: TRBJ1-2; DNA: TGTGCCTGGAGTGGGAGGGACAGCAGCTCGCTACCACATATAAACTATGGCTACACCTTC; CDR3: CAWSGRDSSSLPHINYGYTF
D: NA; size: few; V: TRBV7-9; J: TRBJ2-3; DNA: TGTGCCAGCAGCCTGTCACCTCTAGGGGCAGATACGCAGTATTTT; CDR3: CASSLSPLGADTQYF
D: TRBD2; size: many; V: TRBV7-3; J: TRBJ2-1; DNA: TGTGCCAGCAGCTTATTAGGGACTAGCGGGGGGAATGAGCAGTTCTTC; CDR3: CASSLLGTSGGNEQFF
D: NA; size: few; V: TRBV20-1; J: TRBJ1-3; DNA: TGCAGTGCCCGGAGTCCTGGAAACACCATATATTTT; CDR3: CSARSPGNTIYF
D: NA; size: many; V: TRBV6-5; J: TRBJ1-1; DNA: TGTGCCAGCAGTTACTCTTCGGGGGTGGGAACTGAAGCTTTCTTT; CDR3: CASSYSSGVGTEAFF
D: TRBD2; size: few; V: TRBV19; J: TRBJ2-7; DNA: TGTGCCAGTGCTAAGGAAAGCGGGGTGAATCCCTACGAGCAGTACTTC; CDR3: CASAKESGVNPYEQYF
D: NA; size: many; V: TRBV12-3/TRBV12-4; J: TRBJ2-4; DNA: TGTGCCAGCAGCCCTACTCTTGCGAGCGGAAACATTCAGTACTTC; CDR3: CASSPTLASGNIQYF
D: NA; size: many; V: TRBV9; J: TRBJ1-1; DNA: TGTGCCAGCAGCGCATCCGACTGGGGCACTGAAGCTTTCTTT; CDR3: CASSASDWGTEAFF